This is a list of T cell receptor beta chains from one sample in a study of regulatory T cells in long-lasting Graves disease. TCRdb re-called the multiplex PCR reads with MiXCR, one entry per CDR3 protein. Of roughly 490,000 distinct CDR3 sequences in the sample, 20% to 25% were seen once. This specimen was peripheral blood mononuclear cells (PBMCs), taken when the disease was refractory, from a patient treated with antithyroid drugs. The receptors come from a female donor with Graves disease. Each CDR3 is given with its conserved first and last residue. A D gene is named only where the DNA matches it firmly. Some rows have no size entry. The others give once, few or many, or a class for an expanded clone.

j_call cdr3_length clone_size v_call d_call cdr3_nt cdr3_aa
TRBJ2-5 14 many TRBV27 . TGTGCCAGCAGGCAACAGGGATCACAAGAGACCCAGTACTTC CASRQQGSQETQYF
TRBJ1-2 14 few TRBV30 TRBD1 TGTGCCTGTCCTCTGGGACAGGGGACGGCTGGCTACACCTTC CACPLGQGTAGYTF
TRBJ2-2 16 many TRBV6-1 . TGTGCCAGCAGTGAGCAGGGGGGGCCCAACACCGGGGAGCTGTTTTTT CASSEQGGPNTGELFF
TRBJ2-5 14 . TRBV5-1 TRBD1 TGCGCCAGCAGCTCGGGACAGGGTTTGGAGACCCAGTACTTC CASSSGQGLETQYF
TRBJ1-2 15 many TRBV24-1 . TGTGCCACCAGTGATCAATACCCAGGGTCGGAAGGCTACACCTTC CATSDQYPGSEGYTF
TRBJ2-3 16 few TRBV12-3/TRBV12-4 . TGTGCCAGCAGCGTTCCTAGGGGTACAAGGGCAGATACGCAGTATTTT CASSVPRGTRADTQYF
TRBJ2-5 15 . TRBV4-3 TRBD1 TGCGCCAGCAGCCTGCGGACAGGGGGCTTGGAGACCCAGTACTTC CASSLRTGGLETQYF
TRBJ1-5 15 few TRBV5-6 . TGTGCCAGCAGCCGTTGGGGGGGGCACAATCAGCCCCAGCATTTT CASSRWGGHNQPQHF
TRBJ2-7 14 many TRBV28 . TGTGCCAGCAGCCCCCCTCCGCCCCCCTACGAGCAGTACTTC CASSPPPPPYEQYF
TRBJ1-1 13 . TRBV30 . TGTGCCTGGAGTGTAATGGGGAACACTGAAGCTTTCTTT CAWSVMGNTEAFF
TRBJ2-7 14 few TRBV20-1 TRBD2 TGCAGTGCAATTCCTAGCGGGATGGCCTACGAGCAGTACTTC CSAIPSGMAYEQYF
TRBJ2-5 15 many TRBV2 TRBD2 TGTGCCAGCAGGACCGGGACTAGCGGACAAGAGACCCAGTACTTC CASRTGTSGQETQYF
TRBJ2-7 11 many TRBV28 TRBD1 TGTGCTACGGGACAGAACTACGAGCAGTACTTC CATGQNYEQYF
TRBJ2-7 15 few TRBV5-1 . TGCGCCAGCCGATCCCAGGGCGTCCGCTCCTACGAGCAGTACTTC CASRSQGVRSYEQYF
TRBJ2-5 14 many TRBV2 TRBD2 TGTGCCAGTTTCCAACTAGCGCTCCAAGAGACCCAGTACTTC CASFQLALQETQYF
TRBJ2-5 12 many TRBV12-3/TRBV12-4 . TGTGCCAGCAGTTGGTTGCAGGGGACCCAGTACTTC CASSWLQGTQYF
TRBJ1-3 16 . TRBV11-2 . TGTGCCAGCAGCGCCCTCGCCTTGGGCTCTGGAAACACCATATATTTT CASSALALGSGNTIYF